Detailed here is one T cell receptor beta chain. No antigen is known for it. The data originate from a study of T cell responses to AZD1222 COVID-19 vaccine. Study-wide points: Across the whole spike, CD4 TCRs peaked at regions 160-218 and 743-854.

Data came from immunoSEQ multiplex PCR; TCRdb stores just in-frame clones and leaves some out. The sample carries about 150,000 clones, roughly 89% recorded once. Germline V CDR1 and CDR2: LGHNT, FRNRAP. This CDR3 has 15 amino acids. J was trimmed by 1 base and V by 6 bases; bases with no gene match: 7. This TCR was recovered from an adult who received the AZD1222 COVID-19 vaccine. This chain uses TRBV12-5 with TRBJ2-3, with 7 bases that match TRBD2. The starting material was peripheral blood, obtained 28 days after the second AZD1222 dose. CDR3 region: CASGPAGVGTDTQYF. DNA of the CDR3: TGTGCTAGTGGCCCGGCGGGGGTGGGCACAGATACGCAGTATTTT. Full variable domain (missing parts from reference TRBV12-5 and TRBJ2-3): DARVTQTPRHKVTEMGQEVTMRCQPILGHNTVFWYRQTMMQGLELLAYFRNRAPLDDSGMPKDRFSAEMPDATLATLKIQPSEPRDSAVYFCASGPAGVGTDTQYFGPGTRLTVL.